This is a list of T cell receptor beta chains from one sample in a study of shared clonotypes between healthy human individuals. Sequenced by immunoSEQ multiplex PCR; TCRdb stores in-frame clones only, minus some. This sample has 2 million to 3 million clones, with roughly 92% found just once. Sequenced material: naive CD4+ T cells sorted from blood. These receptors were collected from a man aged 18 to 29 in good health. CDR3s include the opening cysteine and the closing phenylalanine or tryptophan. The D gene is left open where the match is weak. Only some rows state a clone size, as once, few, many or a class for expanded clones.

CDR3nt: TGTGCCAGCAGCGCGCAACAGGGTGGGCACACTGAAGCTTTCTTT
CDR3aa: CASSAQQGGHTEAFF
d_gene: NA
abundance: few
j_gene: TRBJ1-1
v_gene: TRBV9

CDR3nt: TGTGCCAGCAATCCAGGGAACACCGGGGAGCTGTTTTTT
CDR3aa: CASNPGNTGELFF
d_gene: NA
abundance: NA
j_gene: TRBJ2-2
v_gene: TRBV6-1

CDR3nt: TGCGCCAGCAGCCTAACCACGGACAGGGAAATCTCCCTCGAGCAGTACTTC
CDR3aa: CASSLTTDREISLEQYF
d_gene: TRBD1
abundance: NA
j_gene: TRBJ2-7
v_gene: TRBV4-1

CDR3nt: TGTGCCTGGAGGGGCTCGGACAGGGGGAATATTGATGAAAAACTGTTTTTT
CDR3aa: CAWRGSDRGNIDEKLFF
d_gene: TRBD1
abundance: NA
j_gene: TRBJ1-4
v_gene: TRBV30

CDR3nt: TGTGCCAGCAGCTTGTCAACAGGAGTAGCTTTCTTT
CDR3aa: CASSLSTGVAFF
d_gene: NA
abundance: NA
j_gene: TRBJ1-1
v_gene: TRBV5-4

CDR3nt: TGCGCCAGCAGTGGAGTTTCCCCCCAGCCCCAGCATTTT
CDR3aa: CASSGVSPQPQHF
d_gene: NA
abundance: few
j_gene: TRBJ1-5
v_gene: TRBV10-2

CDR3nt: TGTGCCAGTAGTATTCCAGGGGGCGTCGAAAATTCACCCCTCCACTTT
CDR3aa: CASSIPGGVENSPLHF
d_gene: TRBD1
abundance: NA
j_gene: TRBJ1-6
v_gene: TRBV19

CDR3nt: TGTGCCAGCAGCCTGGACAGGGGGCGGACGCAGTATTTT
CDR3aa: CASSLDRGRTQYF
d_gene: TRBD1
abundance: once
j_gene: TRBJ2-3
v_gene: TRBV7-2

CDR3nt: TGTGCCAGCAGTGAAAGAGAGGGGGCGTATGGCTACACCTTC
CDR3aa: CASSEREGAYGYTF
d_gene: TRBD1
abundance: NA
j_gene: TRBJ1-2
v_gene: TRBV6-1

CDR3nt: TGTGCCAGCAGTTCCTCGGGGGCCAGCACAGATACGCAGTATTTT
CDR3aa: CASSSSGASTDTQYF
d_gene: NA
abundance: NA
j_gene: TRBJ2-3
v_gene: TRBV28

CDR3nt: TGTGCCAGCAGCTTGGGTGGATCCTACAATGAGCAGTTCTTC
CDR3aa: CASSLGGSYNEQFF
d_gene: NA
abundance: once
j_gene: TRBJ2-1
v_gene: TRBV5-4

CDR3nt: TGTGCCAGCAGCGTAGAGCTCTGGGGGGACATTCAGTACTTC
CDR3aa: CASSVELWGDIQYF
d_gene: NA
abundance: NA
j_gene: TRBJ2-4
v_gene: TRBV9

CDR3nt: TGTGCCAGCAGCTTAGCGGCCCCTACAGGGTCCTACGAGCAGTACTTC
CDR3aa: CASSLAAPTGSYEQYF
d_gene: NA
abundance: once
j_gene: TRBJ2-7
v_gene: TRBV7-8

CDR3nt: TGTGCCAGCAGCTGGGATACCGGACAGAACACTGAAGCTTTCTTT
CDR3aa: CASSWDTGQNTEAFF
d_gene: NA
abundance: NA
j_gene: TRBJ1-1
v_gene: TRBV5-8

CDR3nt: TGTGCCAGCAGCTTTCGGTCCCATGAGCAGTTCTTC
CDR3aa: CASSFRSHEQFF
d_gene: NA
abundance: NA
j_gene: TRBJ2-1
v_gene: TRBV7-9

CDR3nt: TGCGCCAGCAGCCGGGACAGTTGGAGCTCTGGAAACACCATATATTTT
CDR3aa: CASSRDSWSSGNTIYF
d_gene: TRBD1
abundance: NA
j_gene: TRBJ1-3
v_gene: TRBV5-1

CDR3nt: TGTGCCAGCAGTGAAGCGGGGCAGGGGGATACGCAGTATTTT
CDR3aa: CASSEAGQGDTQYF
d_gene: NA
abundance: NA
j_gene: TRBJ2-3
v_gene: TRBV6-1

CDR3nt: TGCGCCAGCAGCTTGGCCCCTAGCGGGGTCACCGGGGAGCTGTTTTTT
CDR3aa: CASSLAPSGVTGELFF
d_gene: TRBD2
abundance: NA
j_gene: TRBJ2-2
v_gene: TRBV5-1

CDR3nt: TGCGCCAGCAGCTTGGACCAGGGAAATCAGCCCCAGCATTTT
CDR3aa: CASSLDQGNQPQHF
d_gene: NA
abundance: few
j_gene: TRBJ1-5
v_gene: TRBV5-1

CDR3nt: TGTGCCAGCAGCATCCGACACACACTCTCTGGGGCCAACGTCCTGACTTTC
CDR3aa: CASSIRHTLSGANVLTF
d_gene: NA
abundance: NA
j_gene: TRBJ2-6
v_gene: TRBV21-1

CDR3nt: TGTGCCAGTAGTATAAGCGCTCCTGGGGGTGAGCAGTTCTTC
CDR3aa: CASSISAPGGEQFF
d_gene: NA
abundance: NA
j_gene: TRBJ2-1
v_gene: TRBV19

CDR3nt: TGTGCCAGCACCCGCCGGGGAACTCCTGATGAAAAACTGTTTTTT
CDR3aa: CASTRRGTPDEKLFF
d_gene: NA
abundance: NA
j_gene: TRBJ1-4
v_gene: TRBV27

CDR3nt: TGTGCCAGTAGGGTGAACAGGGGACCCCTCCACTTT
CDR3aa: CASRVNRGPLHF
d_gene: TRBD1
abundance: once
j_gene: TRBJ1-6
v_gene: TRBV19

CDR3nt: TGTGCCAGCAGCACCGGATTTGTCGGTTCACCCCTCCACTTT
CDR3aa: CASSTGFVGSPLHF
d_gene: NA
abundance: NA
j_gene: TRBJ1-6
v_gene: TRBV9

CDR3nt: TGTGCCAGCAGCTTCGGGGGGATCAGGGACAATGAGCAGTTCTTC
CDR3aa: CASSFGGIRDNEQFF
d_gene: TRBD2
abundance: NA
j_gene: TRBJ2-1
v_gene: TRBV5-4

CDR3nt: TGTGCCAGCAGCTCAAGGGAAAAGGGGACCCAGTACTTC
CDR3aa: CASSSREKGTQYF
d_gene: NA
abundance: NA
j_gene: TRBJ2-5
v_gene: TRBV7-3

CDR3nt: TGTGCCTGGACCGGGACATACAATGAGCAGTTCTTC
CDR3aa: CAWTGTYNEQFF
d_gene: NA
abundance: NA
j_gene: TRBJ2-1
v_gene: TRBV30

CDR3nt: TGTGCCAGCTCACCACTAAGTTACGAGCAGTACTTC
CDR3aa: CASSPLSYEQYF
d_gene: NA
abundance: NA
j_gene: TRBJ2-7
v_gene: TRBV18

CDR3nt: TGTGTCACCAGCAGGGGACAGGGAGGAGAGACCCAGTACTTC
CDR3aa: CVTSRGQGGETQYF
d_gene: TRBD1
abundance: NA
j_gene: TRBJ2-5
v_gene: TRBV15

CDR3nt: TGTGCCAGCAGCTTAGTCGGACAGGACGTCGGGGAGCTGTTTTTT
CDR3aa: CASSLVGQDVGELFF
d_gene: TRBD1
abundance: NA
j_gene: TRBJ2-2
v_gene: TRBV11-2

CDR3nt: TGTGCCAGCAGCTTAGCCAGCCCGGGACGGCTCTCTGGAAACACCATATATTTT
CDR3aa: CASSLASPGRLSGNTIYF
d_gene: NA
abundance: NA
j_gene: TRBJ1-3
v_gene: TRBV11-2

CDR3nt: TGCAGCGTGAGAGGACAGGCGGGGGAGACCCAGTACTTC
CDR3aa: CSVRGQAGETQYF
d_gene: NA
abundance: NA
j_gene: TRBJ2-5
v_gene: TRBV29-1

CDR3nt: TGTGCCAGTGGGCCAGGGGGCCTCCAGTTTCCTGAAGCTTTCTTT
CDR3aa: CASGPGGLQFPEAFF
d_gene: TRBD1
abundance: once
j_gene: TRBJ1-1
v_gene: TRBV19

CDR3nt: TGTGCCAGCAGCCCACTCAGGAACACCGGGGAGCTGTTTTTT
CDR3aa: CASSPLRNTGELFF
d_gene: NA
abundance: once
j_gene: TRBJ2-2
v_gene: TRBV9

CDR3nt: TGTGCTAGTGGCCGTAGCGGGAGAGGCTACAATGAGCAGTTCTTC
CDR3aa: CASGRSGRGYNEQFF
d_gene: TRBD2
abundance: NA
j_gene: TRBJ2-1
v_gene: TRBV12-5

CDR3nt: TGTGCCAGCTCACCGGGACTAGCGGGATTCGGAGCCTACGAGCAGTACTTC
CDR3aa: CASSPGLAGFGAYEQYF
d_gene: TRBD2
abundance: once
j_gene: TRBJ2-7
v_gene: TRBV18

CDR3nt: TGTGCCAGCCTCCGGGGGACGGCGGGAGATACGCAGTATTTT
CDR3aa: CASLRGTAGDTQYF
d_gene: NA
abundance: NA
j_gene: TRBJ2-3
v_gene: TRBV7-9

CDR3nt: TGTGCCAGCAGCCGGGGACAGTATCAAGAGACCCAGTACTTC
CDR3aa: CASSRGQYQETQYF
d_gene: TRBD1
abundance: NA
j_gene: TRBJ2-5
v_gene: TRBV7-2

CDR3nt: TGTGCCAGCAGCCTACACCGGGACTCCTGCGCCTTC
CDR3aa: CASSLHRDSCAF
d_gene: NA
abundance: NA
j_gene: TRBJ1-2
v_gene: TRBV6-5

CDR3nt: TGTGCCTGGAGCCCCGGGACCGAGCAGTACTTC
CDR3aa: CAWSPGTEQYF
d_gene: NA
abundance: NA
j_gene: TRBJ2-7
v_gene: TRBV30

CDR3nt: TGTGCCAGCAGTTTCAGGCCAACCTACGAGCAGTACTTC
CDR3aa: CASSFRPTYEQYF
d_gene: NA
abundance: once
j_gene: TRBJ2-7
v_gene: TRBV27

CDR3nt: TGTGCCAGCAGTCCTGACAGGGGAGTCCACGAGCAGTACTTC
CDR3aa: CASSPDRGVHEQYF
d_gene: TRBD1
abundance: NA
j_gene: TRBJ2-7
v_gene: TRBV11-2

CDR3nt: TGTGCCAGCACTTCTGACCAGGGACTCTACGAGCAGTACTTC
CDR3aa: CASTSDQGLYEQYF
d_gene: NA
abundance: NA
j_gene: TRBJ2-7
v_gene: TRBV6-5

CDR3nt: TGTGCCTGGAGCCGCCGGGTCTCTGAAGCTTTCTTT
CDR3aa: CAWSRRVSEAFF
d_gene: NA
abundance: NA
j_gene: TRBJ1-1
v_gene: TRBV30

CDR3nt: TGTGCCACCAGCAGAGATAATCAGGGAACTGAAGCTTTCTTT
CDR3aa: CATSRDNQGTEAFF
d_gene: NA
abundance: NA
j_gene: TRBJ1-1
v_gene: TRBV15

CDR3nt: TGTGCCAGCAGCGTAGGGGCCAGCGGGAGTTCCCACGAGCAGTACTTC
CDR3aa: CASSVGASGSSHEQYF
d_gene: TRBD2
abundance: NA
j_gene: TRBJ2-7
v_gene: TRBV9

CDR3nt: TGTGCCATCAGGGGTATTGGGGGGGAAGAGACCCAGTACTTC
CDR3aa: CAIRGIGGEETQYF
d_gene: TRBD2
abundance: NA
j_gene: TRBJ2-5
v_gene: TRBV10-3

CDR3nt: TGTGCCAGCTCACCCTCCACCAGCGGGATGGTCTACGAGCAGTACTTC
CDR3aa: CASSPSTSGMVYEQYF
d_gene: TRBD2
abundance: NA
j_gene: TRBJ2-7
v_gene: TRBV18

CDR3nt: TGTGCCAGCAGTTACTCGTTTACGGGAGAGACCCAGTACTTC
CDR3aa: CASSYSFTGETQYF
d_gene: NA
abundance: NA
j_gene: TRBJ2-5
v_gene: TRBV6-5

CDR3nt: TGTGCCAGTAGGAGCGCTCAAGAGACCCAGTACTTC
CDR3aa: CASRSAQETQYF
d_gene: NA
abundance: NA
j_gene: TRBJ2-5
v_gene: TRBV19

CDR3nt: TGTGCCAGCAGTGAAGGAGGTTGGAGTCAGCCCCAGCATTTT
CDR3aa: CASSEGGWSQPQHF
d_gene: NA
abundance: NA
j_gene: TRBJ1-5
v_gene: TRBV6-1

CDR3nt: TGCGCCAGCAGTGGGAGGGCCTACGAGCAGTACTTC
CDR3aa: CASSGRAYEQYF
d_gene: TRBD2
abundance: NA
j_gene: TRBJ2-7
v_gene: TRBV23-1

CDR3nt: TGTGCCAGCTCACCACTTCATAGCCCTCAAGAGACCCAGTACTTC
CDR3aa: CASSPLHSPQETQYF
d_gene: NA
abundance: NA
j_gene: TRBJ2-5
v_gene: TRBV18

CDR3nt: TGCGCCAGCAGCTTGGGTGCGAACACCGGGGAGCTGTTTTTT
CDR3aa: CASSLGANTGELFF
d_gene: NA
abundance: NA
j_gene: TRBJ2-2
v_gene: TRBV5-1